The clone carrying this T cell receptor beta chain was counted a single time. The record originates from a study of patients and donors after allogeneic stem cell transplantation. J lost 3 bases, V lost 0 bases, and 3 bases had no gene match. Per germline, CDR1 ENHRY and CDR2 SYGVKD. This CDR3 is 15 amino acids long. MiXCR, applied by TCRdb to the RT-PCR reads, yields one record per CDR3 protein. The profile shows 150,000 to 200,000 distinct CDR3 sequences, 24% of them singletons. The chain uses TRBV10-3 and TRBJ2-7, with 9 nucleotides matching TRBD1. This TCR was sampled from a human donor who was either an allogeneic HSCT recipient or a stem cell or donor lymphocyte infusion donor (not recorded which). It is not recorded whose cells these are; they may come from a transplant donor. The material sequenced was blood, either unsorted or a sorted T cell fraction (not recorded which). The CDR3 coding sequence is TGTGCCATCAGTGAGTCGGGACAGGGATACTACGAGCAGTACTTC. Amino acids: CAISESGQGYYEQYF.